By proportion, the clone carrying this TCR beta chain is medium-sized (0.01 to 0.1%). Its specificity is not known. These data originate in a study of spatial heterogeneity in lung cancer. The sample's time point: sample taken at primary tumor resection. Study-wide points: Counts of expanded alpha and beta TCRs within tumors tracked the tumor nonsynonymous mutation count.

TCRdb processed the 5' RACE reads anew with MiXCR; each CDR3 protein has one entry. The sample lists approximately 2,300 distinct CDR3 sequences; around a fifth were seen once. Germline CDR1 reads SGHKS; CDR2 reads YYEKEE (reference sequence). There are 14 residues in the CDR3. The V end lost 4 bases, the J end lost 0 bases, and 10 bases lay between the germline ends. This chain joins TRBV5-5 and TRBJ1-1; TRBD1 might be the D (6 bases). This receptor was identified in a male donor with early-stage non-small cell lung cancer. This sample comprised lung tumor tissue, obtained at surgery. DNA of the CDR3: TGTGCCAGCAGCCCGGACAGCTTGAACACTGAAGCTTTCTTT. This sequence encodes CASSPDSLNTEAFF.